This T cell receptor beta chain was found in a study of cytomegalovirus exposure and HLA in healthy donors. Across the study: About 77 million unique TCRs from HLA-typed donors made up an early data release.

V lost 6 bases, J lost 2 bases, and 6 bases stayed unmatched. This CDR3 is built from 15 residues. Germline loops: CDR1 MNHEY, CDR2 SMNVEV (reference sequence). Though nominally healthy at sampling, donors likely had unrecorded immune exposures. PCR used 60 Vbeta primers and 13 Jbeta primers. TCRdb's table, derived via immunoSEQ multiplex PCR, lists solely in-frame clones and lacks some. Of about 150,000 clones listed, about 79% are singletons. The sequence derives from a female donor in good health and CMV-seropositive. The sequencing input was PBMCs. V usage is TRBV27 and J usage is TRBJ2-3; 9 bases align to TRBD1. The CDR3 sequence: CASSDRGFHTDTQYF. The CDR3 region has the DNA TGTGCCAGCAGCGACAGGGGGTTCCACACAGATACGCAGTATTTT.